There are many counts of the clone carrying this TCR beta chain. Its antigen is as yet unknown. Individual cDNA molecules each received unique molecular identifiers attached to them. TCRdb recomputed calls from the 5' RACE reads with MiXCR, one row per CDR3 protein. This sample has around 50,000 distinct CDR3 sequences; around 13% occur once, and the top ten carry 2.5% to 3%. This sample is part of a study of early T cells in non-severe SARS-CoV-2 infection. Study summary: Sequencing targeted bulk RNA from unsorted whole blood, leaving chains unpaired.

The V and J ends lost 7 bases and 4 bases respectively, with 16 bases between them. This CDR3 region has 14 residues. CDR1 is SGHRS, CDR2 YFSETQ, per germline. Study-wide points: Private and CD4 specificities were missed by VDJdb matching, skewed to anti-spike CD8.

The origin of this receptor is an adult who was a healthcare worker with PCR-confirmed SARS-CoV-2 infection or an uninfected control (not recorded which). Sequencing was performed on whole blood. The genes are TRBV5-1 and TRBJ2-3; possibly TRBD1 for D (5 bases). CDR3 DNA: TGCGCCAGCCTCCGGAGTGGGGCGTCAGATACGCAGTATTTT. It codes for CASLRSGASDTQYF. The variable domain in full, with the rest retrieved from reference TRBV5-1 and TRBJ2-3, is KAGVTQTPRYLIKTRGQQVTLSCSPISGHRSVSWYQQTPGQGLQFLFEYFSETQRNKGNFPGRFSGRQFSNSRSEMNVSTLELGDSALYLCASLRSGASDTQYFGPGTRLTVL.